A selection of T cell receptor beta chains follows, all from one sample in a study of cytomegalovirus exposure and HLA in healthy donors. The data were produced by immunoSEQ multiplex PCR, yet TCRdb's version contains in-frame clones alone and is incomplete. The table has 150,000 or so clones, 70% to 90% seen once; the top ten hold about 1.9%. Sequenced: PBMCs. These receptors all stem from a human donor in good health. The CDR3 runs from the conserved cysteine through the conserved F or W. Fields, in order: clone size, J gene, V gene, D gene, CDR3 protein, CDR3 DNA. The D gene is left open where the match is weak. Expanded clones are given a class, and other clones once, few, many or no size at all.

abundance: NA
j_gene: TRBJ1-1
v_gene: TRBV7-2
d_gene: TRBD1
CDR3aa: CASSSSGGTTEAFF
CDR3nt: TGTGCCAGCAGCTCCTCAGGGGGAACCACTGAAGCTTTCTTT

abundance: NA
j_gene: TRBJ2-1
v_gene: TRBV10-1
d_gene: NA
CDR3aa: CASSESGYSYNEQFF
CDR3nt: TGCGCCAGCAGCGAAAGCGGGTACTCCTACAATGAGCAGTTCTTC

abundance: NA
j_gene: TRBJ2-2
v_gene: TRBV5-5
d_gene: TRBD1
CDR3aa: CASSSNRGADTGELFF
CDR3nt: TGTGCCAGCAGCTCAAACAGGGGGGCGGACACCGGGGAGCTGTTTTTT

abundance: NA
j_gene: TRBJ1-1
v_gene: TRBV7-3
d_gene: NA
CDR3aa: CASSPPYLQRLNTEAFF
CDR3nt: TGTGCCAGCAGCCCACCCTACCTACAGAGACTGAACACTGAAGCTTTCTTT

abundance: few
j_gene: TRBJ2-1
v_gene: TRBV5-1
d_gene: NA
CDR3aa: CASSLGTSLYNEQFF
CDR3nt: TGCGCCAGCAGCTTGGGAACTAGCCTGTACAATGAGCAGTTCTTC

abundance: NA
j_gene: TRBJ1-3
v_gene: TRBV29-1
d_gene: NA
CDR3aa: CSVLRSQGNSGNTIYF
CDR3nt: TGCAGCGTGCTACGATCACAGGGTAATTCTGGAAACACCATATATTTT

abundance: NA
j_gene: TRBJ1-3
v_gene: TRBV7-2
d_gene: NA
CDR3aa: CASSLAADGGNTIYF
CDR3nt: TGTGCCAGCAGCTTAGCCGCCGACGGGGGAAACACCATATATTTT

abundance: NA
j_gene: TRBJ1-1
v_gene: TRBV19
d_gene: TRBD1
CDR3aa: CASSPQIRGREAFF
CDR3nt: TGTGCCAGTAGTCCACAAATCAGGGGGCGCGAAGCTTTCTTT

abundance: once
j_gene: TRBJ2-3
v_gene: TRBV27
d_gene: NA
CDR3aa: CASTKLGSSLSRTDTQYF
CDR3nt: TGTGCCAGCACCAAACTGGGCAGTTCCCTTTCCCGCACAGATACGCAGTATTTT

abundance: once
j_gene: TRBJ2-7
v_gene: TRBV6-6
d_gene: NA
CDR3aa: CASSYKRLPLGEQYF
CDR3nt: TGTGCCAGCAGTTACAAGCGGTTACCTTTAGGCGAGCAGTACTTC

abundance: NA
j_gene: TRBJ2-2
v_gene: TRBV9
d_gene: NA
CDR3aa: CASSWGAGANTGELFF
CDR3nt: TGTGCCAGCAGCTGGGGTGCAGGGGCGAACACCGGGGAGCTGTTTTTT

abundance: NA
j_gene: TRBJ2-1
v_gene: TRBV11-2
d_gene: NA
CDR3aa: CASSLVGRGEQFF
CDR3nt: TGTGCCAGCAGCTTAGTGGGGCGGGGTGAGCAGTTCTTC

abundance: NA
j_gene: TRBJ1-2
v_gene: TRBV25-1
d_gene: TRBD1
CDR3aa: CASSAPGQAIFGGYTF
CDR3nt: TGTGCCAGCAGTGCACCGGGACAGGCGATTTTTGGTGGCTACACCTTC

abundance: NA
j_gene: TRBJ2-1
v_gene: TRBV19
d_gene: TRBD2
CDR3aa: CASKGTSGVRSYNEQFF
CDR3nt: TGTGCCAGTAAAGGGACTAGCGGGGTACGCTCCTACAATGAGCAGTTCTTC

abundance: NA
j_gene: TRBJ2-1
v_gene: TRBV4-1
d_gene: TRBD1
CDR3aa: CASSQDGMGQDNEQFF
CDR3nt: TGCGCCAGCAGCCAAGATGGGATGGGACAGGACAATGAGCAGTTCTTC

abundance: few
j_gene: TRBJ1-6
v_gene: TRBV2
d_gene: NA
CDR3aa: CASSDWQSFSPLHF
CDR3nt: TGTGCCAGCAGTGATTGGCAGTCTTTTTCACCCCTCCACTTT

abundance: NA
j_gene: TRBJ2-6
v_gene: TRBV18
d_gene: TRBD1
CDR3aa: CASSPRTGALSGANVLTF
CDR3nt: TGTGCCAGCTCACCACGTACAGGGGCCCTCTCTGGGGCCAACGTCCTGACTTTC

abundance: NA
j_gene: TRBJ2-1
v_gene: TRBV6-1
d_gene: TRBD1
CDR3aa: CASSTGVTYNEQFF
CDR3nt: TGTGCCAGCAGTACAGGGGTTACTTACAATGAGCAGTTCTTC

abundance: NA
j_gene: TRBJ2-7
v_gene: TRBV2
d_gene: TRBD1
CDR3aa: CATRQGAREQYF
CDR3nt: TGTGCCACAAGACAGGGGGCGAGGGAGCAGTACTTC

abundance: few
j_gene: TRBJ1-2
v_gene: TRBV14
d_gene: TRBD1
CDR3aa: CASSKYGTGSYGYTF
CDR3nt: TGTGCCAGCAGCAAATACGGGACAGGGAGCTATGGCTACACCTTC

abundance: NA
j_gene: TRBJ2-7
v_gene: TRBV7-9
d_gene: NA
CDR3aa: CASSFYRDPYEQYF
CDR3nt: TGTGCCAGCAGCTTTTACAGGGATCCCTACGAGCAGTACTTC

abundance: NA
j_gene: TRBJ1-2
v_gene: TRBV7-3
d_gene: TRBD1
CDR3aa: CASSFGQGDGYTF
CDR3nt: TGTGCCAGCAGCTTCGGACAGGGGGATGGCTACACCTTC

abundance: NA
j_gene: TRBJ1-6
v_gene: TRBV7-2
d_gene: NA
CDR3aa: CASSLVPGFSPLHF
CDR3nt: TGTGCCAGCAGCTTAGTTCCGGGGTTTTCACCCCTCCACTTT

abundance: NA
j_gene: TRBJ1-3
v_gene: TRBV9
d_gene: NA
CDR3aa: CASSVEGVGNTIYF
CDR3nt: TGTGCCAGCAGCGTAGAAGGGGTCGGAAACACCATATATTTT

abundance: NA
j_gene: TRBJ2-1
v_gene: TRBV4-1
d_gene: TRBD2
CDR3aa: CASSQAVGGRRGFEQFF
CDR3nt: TGCGCCAGCAGCCAAGCGGTCGGCGGGAGGCGGGGATTTGAGCAGTTCTTC

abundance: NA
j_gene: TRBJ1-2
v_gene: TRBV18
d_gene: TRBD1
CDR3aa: CASSRGTVEDGYTF
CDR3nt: TGTGCCAGCTCACGGGGGACAGTCGAGGATGGCTACACCTTC

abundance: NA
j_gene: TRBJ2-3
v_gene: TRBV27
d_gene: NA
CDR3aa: CASSLQGPRSDTQYF
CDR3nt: TGTGCCAGCAGTTTACAGGGCCCTAGATCGGATACGCAGTATTTT

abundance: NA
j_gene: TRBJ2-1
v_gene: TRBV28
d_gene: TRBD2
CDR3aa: CASGRAGLAGVVGDDEQFF
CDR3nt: TGTGCCAGCGGCCGGGCGGGACTAGCGGGAGTAGTTGGGGACGATGAGCAGTTCTTC

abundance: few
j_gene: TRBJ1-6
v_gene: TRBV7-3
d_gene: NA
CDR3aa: CASSLNKNSPLHF
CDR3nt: TGTGCCAGCAGCTTAAACAAGAATTCACCCCTCCACTTT

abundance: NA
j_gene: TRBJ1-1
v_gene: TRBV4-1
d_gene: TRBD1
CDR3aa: CASSPRWDRRNTEAFF
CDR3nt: TGCGCCAGCAGCCCGAGGTGGGACAGGAGAAACACTGAAGCTTTCTTT

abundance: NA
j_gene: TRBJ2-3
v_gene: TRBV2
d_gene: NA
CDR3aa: CASSEPDTQYF
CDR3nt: TGTGCCAGCAGTGAACCGGATACGCAGTATTTT

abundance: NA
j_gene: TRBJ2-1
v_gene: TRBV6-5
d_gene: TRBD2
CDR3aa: CASSLLAGSSYNEQFF
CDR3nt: TGTGCCAGCAGTTTACTAGCGGGGAGCTCCTACAATGAGCAGTTCTTC

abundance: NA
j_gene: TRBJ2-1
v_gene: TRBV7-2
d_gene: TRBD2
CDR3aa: CASSSRTSGGISYNEQFF
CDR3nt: TGTGCCAGCAGCTCACGGACTAGCGGGGGAATCTCCTACAATGAGCAGTTCTTC

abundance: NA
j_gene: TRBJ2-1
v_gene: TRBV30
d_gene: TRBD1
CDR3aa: CAWRRRDRAIHEQFF
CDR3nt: TGTGCCTGGAGACGCCGGGACAGGGCGATTCATGAGCAGTTCTTC

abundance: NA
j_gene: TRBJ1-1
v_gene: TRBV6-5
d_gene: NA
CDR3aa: CASSLVQSNTEAFF
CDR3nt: TGTGCCAGCAGTTTGGTTCAGTCTAACACTGAAGCTTTCTTT

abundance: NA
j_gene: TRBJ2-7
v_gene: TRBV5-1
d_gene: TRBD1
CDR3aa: CASSSTDRVPYEQYF
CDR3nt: TGCGCCAGCAGCTCGACGGACAGGGTCCCCTACGAGCAGTACTTC

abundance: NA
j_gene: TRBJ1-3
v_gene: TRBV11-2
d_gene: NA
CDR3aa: CASSFRAGASSGNTIYF
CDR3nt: TGTGCCAGCAGCTTCCGTGCGGGGGCAAGCTCTGGAAACACCATATATTTT